This TCR beta chain was captured in a study of cytomegalovirus exposure and HLA in healthy donors. This PCR relied on a set of 60 Vbeta primers and 13 Jbeta primers. Repertoires were generated with immunoSEQ multiplex PCR, while TCRdb's copy carries only in-frame clones and drops some. The table records about 200,000 clones, approximately 82% of them present only once. The length of the CDR3 is 16 residues. V trimming: 3 bases; J trimming: 2 bases; junction bases outside the gene matches: 8. Germline lookup yields CDR1 SGHRS and CDR2 YFSETQ. J is TRBJ1-1 and V is TRBV5-1; 9 nucleotides agree with TRBD1. This receptor was obtained from a middle-aged man in good health and CMV-seropositive. What was sequenced was PBMCs. Here the CDR3 DNA reads TGCGCCAGCAGCTCAACAGGGGGCGCAGGAAACACTGAAGCTTTCTTT. This translates into CASSSTGGAGNTEAFF.